This TCR beta chain appears in the sequencing data of a study of cytomegalovirus exposure and HLA in healthy donors. General study results and limits: Specificity of a few CMV-associated chains for CMV antigens was verified in vitro. In an earlier analysis, most TCR beta V segments were productive about 90% or about 30% of the time.

Concerning this clone itself: Its specificity is not known.

This CDR3 comprises 13 residues. The germline gives CDR1 MDHEN, CDR2 SYDVKM. V lost 4 bases, J lost 14 bases, and 17 bases lay in between. Likely unrecorded immune exposures existed in these nominally healthy donors. A multiplex PCR was run with 60 Vbeta primers and 13 Jbeta primers. Original processing notes: The authors later counted about 80 million unique TCR beta chains, some 12 million of them shared. Generated by immunoSEQ multiplex PCR, the TCRdb table keeps only in-frame clones and is missing some. That table is the source of V, J and clone size, and D and trimming were worked out from the DNA. The data hold more than 100,000 clones, with over 80% observed a single time.

V and J are TRBV28 and TRBJ1-4, with D maybe TRBD1 (5 bases). This TCR derives from a man younger than 45 in good health and CMV-seronegative. The sample was PBMCs. This CDR3 reads CASSSHTQGGLFF. In DNA form, the CDR3 reads TGTGCCAGCAGTTCCCATACCCAGGGTGGGCTGTTTTTT.